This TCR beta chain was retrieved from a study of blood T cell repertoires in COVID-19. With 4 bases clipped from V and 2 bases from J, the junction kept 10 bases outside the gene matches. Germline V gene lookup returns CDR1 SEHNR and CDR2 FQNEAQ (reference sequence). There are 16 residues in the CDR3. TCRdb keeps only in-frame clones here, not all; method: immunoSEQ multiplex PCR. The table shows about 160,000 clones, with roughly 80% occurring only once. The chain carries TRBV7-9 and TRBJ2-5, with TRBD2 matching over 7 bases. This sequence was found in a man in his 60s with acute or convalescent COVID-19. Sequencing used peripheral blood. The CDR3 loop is CASSSSRAGAQETQYF. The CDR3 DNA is TGTGCCAGCAGCTCTTCGAGGGCGGGAGCTCAAGAGACCCAGTACTTC.